A single count supports the clone carrying this T cell receptor (beta chain). TCRdb keeps only in-frame clones here, not all; method: immunoSEQ multiplex PCR. The table lists about 410,000 clones, 89% of them singletons. This CDR3 has 13 amino acids. Trimming cost V 5 bases and J 3 bases; bases outside gene matches: 2. Germline lookup yields CDR1 MDHEN and CDR2 SYDVKM. This sample stems from a study of blood T cell repertoires in COVID-19. What was sequenced was peripheral blood. This sequence joins TRBV28 and TRBJ1-1, with 8 positions matching TRBD1. This sequence was found in a woman aged 40 to 49 with COVID-19, enrolled during active disease. This CDR3 is CASSGTGHTEAFF. The CDR3 DNA follows: TGTGCCAGCAGTGGGACAGGCCACACTGAAGCTTTCTTT.